This entry lists 9 T cell receptor beta chains sequenced from one sample in a study of OX40 agonist ivuxolimab in advanced cancers. The table came from immunoSEQ multiplex PCR; TCRdb's copy has only in-frame clones and leaves some out. The table shows 60,000 to 70,000 clones, with 75% to 90% occurring only once. Here the sequenced sample was CD4+ or CD8+ T cells sorted from blood, taken in a trial of the OX40 agonist ivuxolimab. These receptors all come from an adult with an advanced solid tumor such as melanoma, head and neck, liver or kidney cancer.

This chain joins TRBV25-1 and TRBJ2-2, with 7 bases that match TRBD1. V shed 6 bases and J 1 base; nucleotides not matched to a gene: 5. The CDR3 sequence is 15 residues long. CDR1 is MGHDK and CDR2 is SYGVNS in the germline V gene. The CDR3 sequence is CASRKGTENTGELFF. As DNA, the CDR3 is TGTGCCAGCAGAAAAGGGACAGAGAACACCGGGGAGCTGTTTTTT.

V gene TRBV6-1 combines with J gene TRBJ2-3; D ambiguous. V shed 4 bases and J shed 4 bases, with 6 bases lying between them. Germline assignment: CDR1 MNHNS and CDR2 SASEGT. This CDR3 is 12 amino acids long. CDR3 sequence (DNA): TGTGCCAGCAGTGTTTCCGCAGATACGCAGTATTTT. Its protein is CASSVSADTQYF.

This rearrangement joins TRBV5-1 to TRBJ2-5; possibly TRBD1 for D (6 bases). Trimming pared 4 bases from V and 4 bases from J, leaving 14 bases between. Germline CDR1 reads SGHRS; CDR2 reads YFSETQ. The CDR3 is 14 residues long. The CDR3 DNA sequence: TGCGCCAGCAGCACGGAAACAGGGCCAGAGACCCAGTACTTC. Its protein product is CASSTETGPETQYF.

V is TRBV7-6 and J is TRBJ2-7; 8 bases are a match to TRBD2. Germline CDR1 and CDR2: SGHVS and FNYEAQ. The CDR3 is 15 residues long. J gave up 3 bases and V 0 bases, and 4 bases lay outside the gene matches. The CDR3 region has the DNA TGTGCCAGCAGCTTAGCCTTAGCGGGGATCTACGAGCAGTACTTC. It specifies CASSLALAGIYEQYF.

V and J are TRBV21-1 and TRBJ2-5; the table's D call, TRBD2, was not checked against the DNA. TRBV21-1 corresponds to a pseudogene. CDR3 length: 12 residues. Here the CDR3 reads CASSKVGETQYF. As DNA, the CDR3 is TGTGCCAGCAGCAAGGTCGGAGAGACCCAGTACTTC.

This clone was picked up a small number of times. This sequence joins TRBV15 and TRBJ2-7, with D tentatively TRBD2 (7 bases). V was cut by 5 bases and J by 3 bases, with 14 bases left in between. This CDR3 comprises 14 residues. Germline V CDR1 and CDR2: LNHNV, YYDKDF (reference sequence). The CDR3 DNA sequence: TGTGCCACCAGCTCAGGGGCTAGCGGCTACGAGCAGTACTTC. Translation: CATSSGASGYEQYF.

J is TRBJ1-1 and V is TRBV6-1; TRBD1 agrees at 7 bases. Germline CDR1 MNHNS, CDR2 SASEGT. The CDR3 covers 15 residues. Trimming removed 6 bases from V and 0 bases from J; junction bases left unmatched: 7. This CDR3 is CASSRQGRLNTEAFF. As DNA, the CDR3 is TGTGCCAGCAGCAGACAGGGACGCCTGAACACTGAAGCTTTCTTT.

The CDR3: CSVGQGDTEAFF. CDR3 DNA sequence: TGCAGCGTTGGACAGGGGGACACTGAAGCTTTCTTT. This chain connects TRBV29-1 to TRBJ1-1; 9 positions agree with TRBD1. The CDR3 length is 12 residues. V lost 4 bases to trimming and J lost 3 bases; unmatched junction nucleotides: 0. Germline CDR1 SQVTM, CDR2 ANQGSEA. Filled out from reference TRBV29-1 and TRBJ1-1, the complete variable domain reads SAVISQKPSRDICQRGTSLTIQCQVDSQVTMMFWYRQQPGQSLTLIATANQGSEATYESGFVIDKFPISRPNLTFSTLTVSNMSPEDSSIYLCSVGQGDTEAFFGQGTRLTVV.

This chain links TRBV18 with TRBJ2-7; 7 bases map to TRBD2. There are 13 residues in the CDR3. The V and J ends lost 1 base and 7 bases, in that order; junction bases with no gene match: 4. The V gene's germline CDR1 is KGHSH and CDR2 LQKENI. The CDR3 DNA reads as TGTGCCAGCTCACCACGTGGGGAGGGGGAGCAGTACTTC. Translating it yields CASSPRGEGEQYF.